The next 10 T cell receptor beta chains were all read from a single sample in a study of blood T cell repertoires in COVID-19. The repertoire was sequenced with immunoSEQ multiplex PCR; TCRdb's copy has only in-frame clones and lacks some. The sample contains some 99,000 clones, approximately 90% of which appear only once. Sequenced: peripheral blood. The receptor set was obtained from a human donor in a cohort sampled during active COVID-19.

The rearrangement joins TRBV6-5 to TRBJ2-7; 12 positions match TRBD2. Germline assignment: CDR1 MNHEY and CDR2 SVGAGI. The CDR3 sequence is 15 residues long. V lost 6 bases and J lost 3; bases outside the gene matches: 6. The CDR3 nucleotides are TGTGCCAGCAGACCCGGACTAGCGGGGATCTACGAGCAGTACTTC. Protein product: CASRPGLAGIYEQYF.

The chain recombines TRBV24-1 with TRBJ2-1, with 13 bases aligning to TRBD2. The CDR3 covers 16 residues. Germline V gives CDR1 KGHDR, CDR2 SFDVKD. V shed 6 bases and J 6 bases; nucleotides not matched to a gene: 7. The CDR3: CATSPRLAGGVNEQFF. CDR3 nucleotides: TGTGCCACCAGTCCGAGACTAGCGGGGGGCGTCAATGAGCAGTTCTTC.

The J gene is TRBJ1-1, the V gene TRBV9, with 11 bases that match TRBD1. This CDR3 comprises 16 residues. V lost 3 bases and J lost 1; bases outside the gene matches: 5. In germline, CDR1 is SGDLS, CDR2 YYNGEE. CDR3 bases: TGTGCCAGCAGCGCCGGGACAGGGGGTGAGAACACTGAAGCTTTCTTT. Its translation is CASSAGTGGENTEAFF.

This chain joins TRBV28 and TRBJ2-1, with D maybe TRBD2 (5 bases). The CDR3 loop spans 14 amino acids. The V gene's germline CDR1 is MDHEN and CDR2 SYDVKM. V lost 3 bases to trimming and J lost 1 base, with 7 bases between them. This CDR3 reads CASSLQRSYNEQFF. CDR3 DNA sequence: TGTGCCAGCAGTTTGCAGCGGTCCTACAATGAGCAGTTCTTC.

The chain is built from TRBV19 and TRBJ2-3, with D hard to call. V shed 3 bases and J shed 0 bases, with 10 bases lying between them. Germline V CDR1 and CDR2: LNHDA, SQIVND (reference sequence). CDR3 size: 15 residues. CDR3 in amino acids: CASSMGLISTDTQYF. DNA for the CDR3: TGTGCCAGTAGTATGGGCTTAATTAGCACAGATACGCAGTATTTT.

The chain employs TRBV28 and TRBJ2-1, with D possibly TRBD2 on 5 matching bases. This CDR3 has 17 amino acids. Trimming removed 2 bases at V and 2 bases at J, with 16 bases between. Germline CDR1 MDHEN, CDR2 SYDVKM. CDR3 nucleotides: TGTGCCAGCAGTTTAGAAAGAGGGAGAGAAGCCTACAATGAGCAGTTCTTC. It yields the protein CASSLERGREAYNEQFF.

The rearrangement links TRBV27 to TRBJ2-5; possibly TRBD2 for D (6 bases). V lost 6 bases to trimming and J lost 9 bases, with 14 bases between them. This CDR3 is 12 amino acids long. CDR1 is MNHEY and CDR2 is SMNVEV in the germline V gene (reference sequence). CDR3 loop: CASSNKREAQYF. Here the CDR3 DNA reads TGTGCCAGCAGCAATAAAAGGGAGGCCCAGTACTTC.

The chain recombines TRBV20-1 with TRBJ1-1; D is perhaps TRBD1 (5 bases). The CDR3 has 11 amino acids. V lost 4 bases and J lost 7, with 10 bases in between. Germline V gene data show CDR1 as DFQATT and CDR2 as SNEGSKA (reference sequence). The CDR3 here is CSATRQSEAFF. The CDR3 bases are TGCAGTGCTACTCGACAGAGTGAAGCTTTCTTT.

J is TRBJ1-2 and V is TRBV2; maybe TRBD1 (5 bases). There are 13 residues in the CDR3. Germline values: CDR1 SNHLY, CDR2 FYNNEI. The CDR3 region has the DNA TGTGTTAGGGGCCGCATGGGCCCCTATGGCTACACCTTC. Residues: CVRGRMGPYGYTF.

The chain links TRBV5-5 to TRBJ2-3; D is uncertain. Germline V gene data show CDR1 as SGHKS and CDR2 as YYEKEE (reference sequence). V shed 4 bases and J shed 3 bases, with 15 bases lying between them. This CDR3 has 15 amino acids. The CDR3 here is CASSSIGASTDTQYF. CDR3 in DNA: TGTGCCAGCAGCAGCATCGGAGCTAGTACAGATACGCAGTATTTT.